This is a list of T cell receptor beta chains from one sample in a study of cytomegalovirus exposure and HLA in healthy donors. Measured with immunoSEQ multiplex PCR; TCRdb has only the in-frame clones, and not every one. Found here are around 150,000 clones, roughly 80% of them singletons; the top ten hold around 4.9%. Source material: PBMCs. These receptors were collected from a male donor in good health and CMV-seronegative. CDR3s leave out the opening cysteine and the closing phenylalanine or tryptophan. Each record gives: J gene, clone size, V gene, CDR3 protein. Some rows have no size entry. The others give once, few or many, or a class for an expanded clone.

TRBJ1-2,few,TRBV2,ASSEEGEGYGYT
TRBJ2-2,.,TRBV4-1,ASSLAARITGELF
TRBJ1-1,.,TRBV7-3,ASSPTGRNTEAF
TRBJ2-3,.,TRBV4-3,ASSQDFRPSGRPDTQY
TRBJ2-1,.,TRBV11-2,ASSSTSGRGEQF
TRBJ1-2,.,TRBV7-8,ASTYYRGQGYT
TRBJ1-2,.,TRBV6-5,ASSPRQREGGYT
TRBJ2-5,few,TRBV4-3,ASSQAPKGLAGQETQY
TRBJ1-5,few,TRBV7-9,ASSSGQGRPQH
TRBJ1-4,.,TRBV6-5,ASSYSPPGTGWKLF
TRBJ1-5,once,TRBV19,ASSPGQGRGNQPQH
TRBJ2-7,once,TRBV19,ASSKDSTYEQY
TRBJ2-5,once,TRBV5-4,ASSLRSSGGQETQY
TRBJ2-2,.,TRBV2,ASSERGRRTAKARGELF
TRBJ1-4,.,TRBV28,ASSTGQGALGEKLF
TRBJ2-7,.,TRBV11-2,ASSSRFYEQY
TRBJ2-3,few,TRBV30,AWSLGLGGRVDTQY
TRBJ2-7,few,TRBV27,ASSLSGGYEQY
TRBJ2-5,.,TRBV9,ASSFSGRGETQY
TRBJ1-6,few,TRBV29-1,SYRDTYNSPLH
TRBJ1-3,.,TRBV2,ASIHRGEPGNTIY
TRBJ1-5,few,TRBV27,ASSRTGGSGQPQH
TRBJ1-2,.,TRBV7-2,ASSLVGGGWYGYT
TRBJ2-2,few,TRBV7-3,ASSLSPSGMGGELF
TRBJ1-5,.,TRBV28,ASSWAGGGADQPQH
TRBJ1-2,.,TRBV27,ASSPRQENYGYT
TRBJ2-1,.,TRBV5-4,ASSSLAGDNEQF
TRBJ1-1,few,TRBV11-1,ASSLVPGTEAF
TRBJ1-5,.,TRBV9,ASSVVGNQPQH
TRBJ2-3,.,TRBV7-8,ASSPGRQGLTDTQY
TRBJ1-3,.,TRBV28,ASSSTRGHSGNTIY
TRBJ2-2,.,TRBV27,ASSRFGNTGELF
TRBJ2-3,.,TRBV11-2,ASSQSSGGAVQY
TRBJ2-2,.,TRBV6-5,ASSTGTEVTGELF
TRBJ2-5,.,TRBV4-2,ASSSPRGGSGAGGTQY
TRBJ2-2,.,TRBV19,ASRRDNDPNTGELF
TRBJ2-3,.,TRBV5-4,ASSPTGAGTDTQY
TRBJ1-2,.,TRBV4-1,ASTATGRSSGYT
TRBJ1-2,.,TRBV21-1,ASSKAGVANYGYT
TRBJ2-5,.,TRBV4-1,ASSLTSRETQY